Listed below are T cell receptor beta chains from one sample, sequenced in a study of OX40 agonist ivuxolimab in advanced cancers. Repertoires were generated with immunoSEQ multiplex PCR, while TCRdb's copy carries only in-frame clones and drops some. This sample has some 45,000 clones; 75% to 90% occur once, and the top ten carry under 40%. The source material was CD4+ or CD8+ T cells sorted from blood, sampled in a trial of the OX40 agonist ivuxolimab. The receptors were gathered from an adult with an advanced solid tumor such as melanoma, head and neck, liver or kidney cancer. Both conserved end residues are part of each CDR3. The D gene is left open where the match is weak. Only some rows state a clone size, as once, few, many or a class for expanded clones.

v_call,d_call,clone_size,j_call,cdr3_nt,cdr3_aa
TRBV11-2,TRBD2,.,TRBJ2-7,TGTGCCAGCAGCTTAGTTGTAGCGGGGGCCCTTCTTGAGGAGCAGTACTTC,CASSLVVAGALLEEQYF
TRBV15,.,.,TRBJ2-7,TGTGCCACCAGCAGGCCTGATCGGAACGAGCAGTACTTC,CATSRPDRNEQYF
TRBV30,.,.,TRBJ1-2,TGTGCCTGCCAGGGGCCTGAATATGGCTACACCTTC,CACQGPEYGYTF
TRBV28,.,.,TRBJ2-5,TGTGCCAGCAGTTTATTCTTTAAGGGGACACAGACCCAGTACTTC,CASSLFFKGTQTQYF
TRBV6-5,TRBD1,.,TRBJ2-3,TGTGCCAGCAGTCGACAGGGTGGTGCAGATACGCAGTATTTT,CASSRQGGADTQYF
TRBV7-2,.,.,TRBJ2-3,TGTGCCAGCAGCCCCCAAGGGGTTAGCACAGATACGCAGTATTTT,CASSPQGVSTDTQYF
TRBV11-2,.,few,TRBJ1-4,TGTGCCAGCAGCTTAGGGACGTCAGGAGGTGAAAAACTGTTTTTT,CASSLGTSGGEKLFF
TRBV11-2,.,once,TRBJ2-3,TGTGCCAGCAGCCCACGAGTTGCGGGTTTGGCAGATACGCAGTATTTT,CASSPRVAGLADTQYF
TRBV11-2,TRBD2,.,TRBJ2-2,TGTGCCAGCAGGTTAAACCCCTCACGGCTAGCGGGAGCCGGGGAGCTGTTTTTT,CASRLNPSRLAGAGELFF
TRBV6-5,.,few,TRBJ2-7,TGTGCCAGCAGTGATCGACAGGAGGCCTACGAGCAGTACTTC,CASSDRQEAYEQYF
TRBV28,.,.,TRBJ2-3,TGTGCCAGCAGTACCCCAGACTGGTACACAGATACGCAGTATTTT,CASSTPDWYTDTQYF
TRBV2,.,.,TRBJ1-2,TGTGCCAGACGGACGGATGGCTACACCTTC,CARRTDGYTF
TRBV11-2,.,.,TRBJ2-1,TGTGCCAGCAGGTTAGCATTTTTGGGGAAAAATGAGCAGTTCTTC,CASRLAFLGKNEQFF
TRBV4-1,TRBD2,once,TRBJ2-3,TGCGCCAGCAGCGGACTAGCGTTTACAGATACGCAGTATTTT,CASSGLAFTDTQYF
TRBV2,.,.,TRBJ2-2,TGTGCCAGCAGTGTCCAGTCCAGCACCGGGGAGCTGTTTTTT,CASSVQSSTGELFF
TRBV7-6,.,few,TRBJ2-7,TGTGCCAGCAGCTCTCTGGGCGCCGCCACCGAGCAGTACTTC,CASSSLGAATEQYF
TRBV10-1,TRBD1,.,TRBJ1-1,TGCGCCAGCAGTGACCACAGGACAGGGAGGACTGAAGCTTTCTTT,CASSDHRTGRTEAFF
TRBV19,.,.,TRBJ1-3,TGTGCCAGTCATATTCTCGGTCGCAGCTCTGGAAACACCATATATTTT,CASHILGRSSGNTIYF
TRBV20-1,.,.,TRBJ2-7,TGCAGTGCTAGTCGAGAGCAGTACTTC,CSASREQYF
TRBV5-1,.,.,TRBJ1-5,TGCGCCAGCAGGACCTATCGTCAGCCCCAGCATTTT,CASRTYRQPQHF
TRBV6-5,.,once,TRBJ1-5,TGTGCCAGCAGTCCAACTATGGGTAGCAATCAGCCCCAGCATTTT,CASSPTMGSNQPQHF
TRBV11-3,TRBD2,.,TRBJ2-1,TGTGCCAGCAGCTTAGGAGGGACTAGCGGGAGTGACGGGCAGTTCTTC,CASSLGGTSGSDGQFF
TRBV2,TRBD2,.,TRBJ2-3,TGTGCCAGCACTAGCGGGCCCAGCACAGATACGCAGTATTTT,CASTSGPSTDTQYF
TRBV6-6,.,once,TRBJ1-1,TGTGCCAGCACGGTTCAGGGGACTGAAGCTTTCTTT,CASTVQGTEAFF
TRBV5-1,.,.,TRBJ1-6,TGCGCCAGCGCGAACACCGGGACAAGGAATTCACCCCTCCACTTT,CASANTGTRNSPLHF
TRBV5-4,TRBD2,.,TRBJ2-7,TGTGCCAGCAGCTTGGTTGGGCTAGCGGGAGCCGAGCAGTACTTC,CASSLVGLAGAEQYF
TRBV11-2,.,.,TRBJ2-5,TGTGCCAGCAGCTTATTGCACAACCAAGAGACCCAGTACTTC,CASSLLHNQETQYF
TRBV6-1,.,.,TRBJ2-5,TGTGCCAGCACCCGTCTTTCGGAGACCCAGTACTTC,CASTRLSETQYF
TRBV18,.,.,TRBJ2-1,TGTGCCAGCTCACCACAGACCGAATACTACAATGAGCAGTTCTTC,CASSPQTEYYNEQFF
TRBV7-3,.,.,TRBJ1-2,TGTGCCAGCAGCTTCCGGGACCCCTCGGCACTGAACGGCTACACCTTC,CASSFRDPSALNGYTF
TRBV15,TRBD1,.,TRBJ1-1,TGTGCCACCAGCGGAAACAGGGGAACTGAAGCTTTCTTT,CATSGNRGTEAFF
TRBV29-1,.,.,TRBJ1-1,TGCAGCCTAGGGGGGAGCACTGAAGCTTTCTTT,CSLGGSTEAFF
TRBV5-1,TRBD1,.,TRBJ1-6,TGCGCCAGCAGCTTCGACAGGGTTCCACCCCTCCACTTT,CASSFDRVPPLHF
TRBV7-9,.,.,TRBJ2-4,TGTGCCAGCAGTGAGTGGGGGGTGACCAAAAACATTCAGTACTTC,CASSEWGVTKNIQYF
TRBV11-1,.,.,TRBJ2-5,TGTGCCAGCAGCGAGGGACGTCTCCTCCAAGAGACCCAGTACTTC,CASSEGRLLQETQYF
TRBV7-9,.,.,TRBJ2-1,TGTGCCAGCAGCTTAGGCCGATACTTACGAGATGAGCAGTTCTTC,CASSLGRYLRDEQFF
TRBV29-1,.,few,TRBJ1-1,TGCAGCGTTTCGGACCCTGAAGCTTTCTTT,CSVSDPEAFF
TRBV10-3,TRBD1,few,TRBJ1-1,TGTGCCATCAGCCCCCAGGGACAGAAGAACACTGAAGCTTTCTTT,CAISPQGQKNTEAFF
TRBV29-1,.,once,TRBJ2-3,TGCAGCGTTGTTGCAAGGGTGGTGGATACGCAGTATTTT,CSVVARVVDTQYF
TRBV6-5,.,once,TRBJ2-2,TGTGCCAGCAGTTACTTTCCTCAGCGGGCTGGGGAGCTGTTTTTT,CASSYFPQRAGELFF
TRBV10-2,.,.,TRBJ2-2,TGCGCCAGCAGTGAAACTAACACCGGGGAGCTGTTTTTT,CASSETNTGELFF
TRBV6-5,.,.,TRBJ2-3,TGTGCCAGCAGTTACAGGGCTTCCCACACAGATACGCAGTATTTT,CASSYRASHTDTQYF
TRBV10-3,.,once,TRBJ1-1,TGTGCCATCAGTGAGTCGGGGGCTGGAGACACTGAAGCTTTCTTT,CAISESGAGDTEAFF
TRBV11-2,.,.,TRBJ2-5,TGTGCCAGCAGCCTAAGAGGGTCTGAGACCCAGTACTTC,CASSLRGSETQYF
TRBV18,.,once,TRBJ2-1,TGTGCCAGCTCACCAGTATTAGCGGACAATGAGCAGTTCTTC,CASSPVLADNEQFF
TRBV28,.,.,TRBJ1-6,TGTGCCAGCACCACGGGGACTTTCTATTCACCCCTCCACTTT,CASTTGTFYSPLHF
TRBV2,.,.,TRBJ1-5,TGTGCCAGCAGTGAAAGGGCAGGGGCTGAGCCCCAGCATTTT,CASSERAGAEPQHF
TRBV5-4,.,.,TRBJ1-1,TGTGCCAGCAGCTTAGACGCCCACAGGAACACTGAAGCTTTCTTT,CASSLDAHRNTEAFF
TRBV5-1,.,.,TRBJ1-2,TGCGCCAGCAGCTTGGAGGAAGTTCGTAACTATGGCTACACCTTC,CASSLEEVRNYGYTF
TRBV5-1,.,.,TRBJ2-2,TGCGCCAGCAGCTCCGGGACACGGAACACCGGGGAGCTGTTTTTT,CASSSGTRNTGELFF